This T cell receptor beta chain was obtained from a study of vaccination and CD4 T cells after COVID-19. Study background: Convalescent donors: six male, four female; seven Caucasian, two Asian, one multiracial, two Hispanic.

On this clonotype itself: What it binds is unknown.

Sample treatment: roughly 11-day PBMC culture with coronavirus spike peptide pools or control peptides (ViraFEST assay). After expanding antigen-specific T cells with peptide pools, ViraFEST sequenced their TCRs. The germline gives CDR1 MDHEN, CDR2 SYDVKM. The CDR3 runs to 21 residues. Deletions cut 1 base from V and 0 bases from J, with 22 bases between. The Oncomine TCR Beta short-read assay was what sequenced the DNA obtained from cultured CD4+ T cells. TCRdb re-analysed the PCR reads in MiXCR, keeping a single row per CDR3 protein. This table holds around 25,000 distinct CDR3 sequences, roughly 45% found once.

The chain couples TRBV28 to TRBJ1-6; TRBD1 might be the D (5 bases). The sequence derives from a human donor who had recovered from COVID-19. Sequenced sample: CD4+ T cells from blood, cultured in vitro. The CDR3 protein is CASSLLSGAESGSSYNSPLHF. The CDR3 DNA reads TGTGCCAGCAGTTTATTATCCGGGGCAGAATCAGGGAGCTCCTATAATTCACCCCTCCACTTT.